These 32 T cell receptor beta chains were sequenced from one sample in a study of shared clonotypes between healthy human individuals. Profiling relied on immunoSEQ multiplex PCR, and the TCRdb table lists in-frame clones only, not all of them. The sample lists about 1.1 million clones, approximately 80% occurring once. The sequenced material came from memory CD4+ T cells from PBMCs. The subset: CD45RA-negative fraction. These receptors were collected from a man between 18 and 29 years old in good health. Some clones in this sample may be carry-over from other donors' samples.

J is TRBJ2-1 and V is TRBV5-8, with D maybe TRBD2 (5 bases). Germline-derived CDR1 and CDR2 are SGHTS and YDEGEE. V shed 4 bases and J shed 4 bases, with 21 bases lying between them. The CDR3 length is 17 residues. This chain's CDR3 is CASSPHRGSVGYNEQFF. The CDR3 region has the DNA TGTGCCAGCAGCCCCCACCGGGGATCTGTCGGTTACAATGAGCAGTTCTTC.

The rearrangement uses TRBV4-3 and TRBJ1-1, with 7 bases matching TRBD1. Germline CDR1 LGHNA, CDR2 YSLEER. J was trimmed by 0 bases and V by 0 bases; bases with no gene match: 10. CDR3 size: 18 residues. The DNA of the CDR3 is TGCGCCAGCAGCCAAGATGGGAGGGGGCGGTCAATGAACACTGAAGCTTTCTTT. Translated: CASSQDGRGRSMNTEAFF.

This clone was observed a few times. V usage is TRBV2 and J usage is TRBJ1-5, with D tentatively TRBD1 (6 bases). The CDR3 covers 13 residues. The germline V gene has CDR1 SNHLY and CDR2 FYNNEI. V lost 8 bases and J 0 bases, leaving 8 bases between the germline ends. CDR3: CASGGYSNQPQHF. The CDR3 DNA reads as TGTGCCAGCGGGGGCTATAGCAATCAGCCCCAGCATTTT.

In this sample, this clone turned up once. The rearrangement joins TRBV7-3 to TRBJ2-6; D gene unclear. The germline V gene encodes CDR1 SGHTA and CDR2 FQGTGA. The CDR3 length is 14 residues. V lost 3 bases and J 2 bases, leaving 5 bases between the germline ends. CDR3 DNA: TGTGCCAGCAGCTTTAATCCTGGGGCCAACGTCCTGACTTTC. Its protein is CASSFNPGANVLTF.

This clone was seen a handful of times. The rearrangement uses TRBV5-1 and TRBJ2-5; D unclear. The J call is in doubt because the DNA end fits TRBJ2-7 better. Germline values: CDR1 SGHRS, CDR2 YFSETQ. CDR3 size: 16 residues. CDR3 in DNA: TGCGCCAGCAGCTTGCCATTGGGCGGTCTATCCTACGAGCAGTACTTC. It is translated as CASSLPLGGLSYEQYF.

This clone has more than one count but fewer than ten. This CDR3 is missing its conserved last phenylalanine or tryptophan, likely due to a read error. It is unclear where the CDR3 begins or ends on the DNA, so no DNA is shown, and the CDR3 is as TCRdb lists it. CDR3 protein: CASSLADSEMFV. The rearrangement uses TRBV7-9 and TRBJ1-1; TRBD1 is taken as the D call from the table, unchecked against the DNA. From its first to its last residue, the CDR3 has 12 amino acids. Looked up from germline, CDR1 is SEHNR and CDR2 is FQNEAQ (reference sequence).

The chain combines TRBV7-8 with TRBJ2-2, with 8 bases lining up with TRBD2. The germline V gene encodes CDR1 SGHVS and CDR2 FQNEAQ. V shed 5 bases, J shed 0 bases, and the junction held 5 bases outside the gene matches. The CDR3 covers 16 residues. CDR3 nucleotides: TGTGCCAGCAGCCTCCGCGGGGGGACGAACACCGGGGAGCTGTTTTTT. This encodes CASSLRGGTNTGELFF.

The chain has TRBV5-4 and TRBJ1-2; maybe TRBD1 (5 bases). The CDR3 loop spans 15 amino acids. Germline loops: CDR1 SGHNT, CDR2 YYREEE (reference sequence). Trimming stripped 0 bases from V and 8 bases from J, with 17 bases between. CDR3 loop: CASSLADRRLEGYTF. DNA of the CDR3: TGTGCCAGCAGCTTGGCTGACAGACGGTTAGAGGGCTACACCTTC.

The chain is built from TRBV7-2 and TRBJ2-7, with 12 bases fitting TRBD2. Germline V gene lookup returns CDR1 SGHTA and CDR2 FQGNSA. The trim removed 5 bases at V and 6 bases at J, leaving 11 bases unmatched. The CDR3 contains 16 residues. The CDR3 here is CASSPAHSSGRAEQYF. CDR3 sequence (DNA): TGTGCCAGCAGCCCAGCCCATTCTAGCGGGAGGGCCGAGCAGTACTTC.

The V call is TRBV5-1, the J call TRBJ1-4; the D is unclear. Trimming removed 5 bases from V and 6 bases from J, with 11 bases in between. There are 13 residues in the CDR3. Germline V gives CDR1 SGHRS, CDR2 YFSETQ. In DNA, the CDR3 is TGCGCCAGCAGAGACCCACGGGATGAAAAACTGTTTTTT. Translated: CASRDPRDEKLFF.

This clone was observed a few times. Other DNA sequences in the same sample also yield this CDR3. In DNA, the CDR3 is TGTGCCAGCAGCCCCGGGGGGGCCAACGTCCTGACTTTC. Translation: CASSPGGANVLTF. The chain is built from TRBV7-3 and TRBJ2-6, with D uncertain. V dropped 5 bases and J dropped 4 bases, with 6 bases sitting between them. Germline V gives CDR1 SGHTA, CDR2 FQGTGA. The CDR3 has 13 residues.

J is TRBJ2-1 and V is TRBV7-9; tentative D call: TRBD2 (6 bases). The CDR3 spans 17 residues. Germline V gene sequence: CDR1 SEHNR, CDR2 FQNEAQ (reference sequence). Trimming pared 3 bases from V and 0 bases from J, leaving 15 bases between. The CDR3 loop is CASSFPGSGPSYNEQFF. The CDR3 nucleotides read TGTGCCAGCAGCTTCCCGGGAAGCGGGCCCTCCTACAATGAGCAGTTCTTC.

A few counts support this clone. The same CDR3 is also encoded by other DNA sequences in this sample. The chain combines TRBV5-1 with TRBJ1-1; 9 bases fit TRBD1. This CDR3 has 14 residues. V was pared by 4 bases and J by 5 bases, with 6 bases of the junction left unmatched. The germline V gene has CDR1 SGHRS and CDR2 YFSETQ. CDR3 residues: CASSQGQGTTEAFF. In DNA form, the CDR3 reads TGCGCCAGCAGCCAAGGACAGGGGACGACTGAAGCTTTCTTT.

This chain joins TRBV5-1 and TRBJ2-3, with TRBD2 identical over 16 bases. CDR1 is SGHRS and CDR2 is YFSETQ in the germline V gene. The CDR3 loop spans 18 amino acids. V lost 4 bases, J lost 4 bases, and 9 bases stayed unmatched. The CDR3 here is CASSQGTSGRAEADTQYF. CDR3 nucleotide sequence: TGCGCCAGCAGCCAAGGGACTAGCGGGAGGGCCGAAGCAGATACGCAGTATTTT. Full variable domain (missing parts from reference TRBV5-1 and TRBJ2-3): KAGVTQTPRYLIKTRGQQVTLSCSPISGHRSVSWYQQTPGQGLQFLFEYFSETQRNKGNFPGRFSGRQFSNSRSEMNVSTLELGDSALYLCASSQGTSGRAEADTQYFGPGTRLTVL.

This clone was counted between two and nine times. The chain is built from TRBV5-1 and TRBJ2-7; maybe TRBD2 (5 bases). CDR1 and CDR2 from the germline V gene are SGHRS and YFSETQ. The CDR3 is 14 amino acids. Trimming left V 3 bases short and J 3 bases short, with 13 bases between. This chain's CDR3 is CASSWDTRNYEQYF. The CDR3 DNA reads TGCGCCAGCAGCTGGGATACTAGGAACTACGAGCAGTACTTC.

This chain uses TRBV7-2 with TRBJ2-7, with a weak D call TRBD1 (5 bases). Trimming took 5 bases from V and 2 from J, leaving 16 bases between them. CDR1 and CDR2 from the germline V gene are SGHTA and FQGNSA. This CDR3 has 15 residues. CDR3 nucleotide sequence: TGTGCCAGCAGCCTAGGCCATGGGGCCACCTACGAGCAGTACTTC. Its translation: CASSLGHGATYEQYF.

The rearrangement joins TRBV5-4 to TRBJ2-7; D is ambiguous. From germline, CDR1 is SGHNT and CDR2 YYREEE (reference sequence). The CDR3 runs 12 residues. V shed 2 bases and J shed 5 bases, with 8 bases lying between them. This CDR3 is CASSFGGDEQYF. The CDR3 coding sequence is TGTGCCAGCAGCTTCGGTGGGGACGAGCAGTACTTC.

This clone was detected once. Here the CDR3 DNA reads TGTGCCTGGAAAGGGATACCGCACGAGCAGTACTTC. Translating gives CAWKGIPHEQYF. This sequence joins TRBV30 and TRBJ2-7, with D unresolved. The V and J ends lost 4 bases and 5 bases respectively, with 12 bases between them. The CDR3 has 12 residues. CDR1 is GTSNPN, CDR2 SVGIG, per germline (reference sequence).

This chain joins TRBV5-6 and TRBJ1-4; D is ambiguous. The CDR3 runs to 16 residues. Germline loops: CDR1 SGHDT, CDR2 YYEEEE. The V gene lost 4 bases and the J gene lost 0 bases, with 13 bases spanning the gap. Here the CDR3 reads CASSVTGQATNEKLFF. DNA of the CDR3: TGTGCCAGCAGCGTAACTGGGCAAGCAACTAATGAAAAACTGTTTTTT. The whole variable domain, filled in from reference TRBV5-6 and TRBJ1-4, reads DAGVTQSPTHLIKTRGQQVTLRCSPKSGHDTVSWYQQALGQGPQFIFQYYEEEERQRGNFPDRFSGHQFPNYSSELNVNALLLGDSALYLCASSVTGQATNEKLFFGSGTQLSVL.

The chain joins TRBV28 to TRBJ2-7, with TRBD2 as a possible D gene (5 bases). This CDR3 has 14 amino acids. Germline CDR1 and CDR2: MDHEN and SYDVKM. Trimming took 4 bases from V and 1 from J, leaving 11 bases between them. CDR3 in amino acids: CASSSQRSSYEQYF. The CDR3 DNA reads TGTGCCAGCAGTTCCCAGCGGAGTTCCTACGAGCAGTACTTC.

The CDR3 DNA is TGTGCCAGCAGCGGCCGGGACAGGGGTGAAAAACTGTTTTTT. Its translation is CASSGRDRGEKLFF. V gene TRBV7-2 combines with J gene TRBJ1-4, with 10 bases matching TRBD1. CDR1 and CDR2 from the germline V gene are SGHTA and FQGNSA. V shed 5 bases and J 7 bases; nucleotides not matched to a gene: 4. The CDR3 spans 14 residues.

The chain recombines TRBV5-1 with TRBJ2-1; D remains ambiguous. Germline V gene lookup returns CDR1 SGHRS and CDR2 YFSETQ. Trimming left V 4 bases short and J 9 bases short, with 17 bases between. The CDR3 is made up of 14 amino acids. The CDR3 DNA reads as TGCGCCAGCAGCAGAGATAGTGAAGGCGGTGAGCAGTTCTTC. Translation gives CASSRDSEGGEQFF.

The chain employs TRBV5-1 and TRBJ1-5; 10 bases match TRBD1. Germline CDR1 SGHRS, CDR2 YFSETQ. V lost 4 bases to trimming and J lost 4 bases; unmatched junction nucleotides: 8. CDR3 length equals 16 residues. CDR3 sequence (DNA): TGCGCCAGCAGCCCTGGGGGGACAGGGGTGAATCAGCCCCAGCATTTT. It specifies CASSPGGTGVNQPQHF.

This clone was detected only once. This chain's CDR3 is CASSPLAREQYF. The CDR3 region has the DNA TGTGCCAGCTCACCACTAGCGAGGGAGCAGTACTTC. The rearrangement uses TRBV18 and TRBJ2-5; TRBD2 might be the D (5 bases). This CDR3 spans 12 amino acids. Trimming shortened V by 1 base and J by 11 bases, and 11 bases separated the two germline ends. The V gene's germline CDR1 is KGHSH and CDR2 LQKENI.

V usage is TRBV19 and J usage is TRBJ2-7; 7 bases match TRBD2. J was trimmed by 4 bases and V by 4 bases; bases with no gene match: 7. The CDR3 sequence is 14 residues long. The germline V gene has CDR1 LNHDA and CDR2 SQIVND (reference sequence). The CDR3 nucleotides are TGTGCCAGTAGTAGACTAGCTCTCCAATACGAGCAGTACTTC. Translated: CASSRLALQYEQYF.

This chain uses TRBV28 with TRBJ1-1; D is possibly TRBD1 (5 bases). The germline V gene has CDR1 MDHEN and CDR2 SYDVKM. The germline V and J ends were trimmed by 6 bases and 0 bases, with 11 bases remaining between them. This CDR3 is 14 amino acids long. The CDR3 bases are TGTGCCAGCAGGCCAAGACAGCTGAACACTGAAGCTTTCTTT. Protein sequence: CASRPRQLNTEAFF.

The rearrangement joins TRBV10-1 to TRBJ2-1; 9 bases align to TRBD1. The CDR3 has 13 residues. V was pared by 5 bases and J by 9 bases, with 5 bases of the junction left unmatched. The germline CDR1 and CDR2 sequences are WNHNN and SYGVQD (reference sequence). DNA for the CDR3: TGCGCCAGCAGTTACACAGGGGGCACTGAGCAGTTCTTC. It codes for CASSYTGGTEQFF.

The CDR3: CASSQDLVSNEQYF. CDR3 DNA sequence: TGTGCCAGCAGCCAAGATTTAGTTAGTAACGAGCAGTACTTC. The chain joins TRBV14 to TRBJ2-7; D is unresolved. The ends were cut back, 0 bases at V and 5 bases at J, with 11 bases in the middle. The CDR3 has 14 amino acids. Per the germline V gene, CDR1 is SGHDN and CDR2 is FVKESK.

The chain carries TRBV27 and TRBJ2-1, with TRBD1 matching 7 bases. The CDR3 is made up of 14 amino acids. Germline lookup yields CDR1 MNHEY and CDR2 SMNVEV (reference sequence). J was trimmed by 3 bases and V by 6 bases; bases with no gene match: 5. CDR3: CASRATGYYNEQFF. The CDR3 DNA reads TGTGCCAGCAGGGCGACAGGGTACTACAATGAGCAGTTCTTC.

The rearrangement uses TRBV6-5 and TRBJ1-2; tentatively, D is TRBD1 (6 bases). CDR3 length: 13 residues. Between the trimmed V and J ends, which lost 6 bases and 7 bases, there was a span of 15 bases. The germline V gene has CDR1 MNHEY and CDR2 SVGAGI. This CDR3 reads CASSSTRGFGYTF. DNA for the CDR3: TGTGCCAGCAGCTCAACCAGGGGTTTTGGCTACACCTTC.

Worth noting for this clone: This likely stems from a read error, as it lies one base from a far larger clone. The V call is TRBV27, the J call TRBJ2-7, with D perhaps being TRBD1 or TRBD2 (5 bases each). Germline lookup yields CDR1 MNHEY and CDR2 SMNVEV (reference sequence). This CDR3 contains 14 residues. The CDR3 loop is CTSSRSGPPYEQYF. CDR3 sequence (DNA): TGTACCAGCAGCCGGTCGGGGCCACCCTACGAGCAGTACTTC.

The chain couples TRBV5-1 to TRBJ2-3, with 7 bases matching TRBD1. CDR3 length equals 16 residues. J was trimmed by 0 bases and V by 4 bases; bases with no gene match: 8. Germline V CDR1 and CDR2: SGHRS, YFSETQ. The CDR3 region is CASSAGTGASTDTQYF. CDR3 nucleotides: TGCGCCAGCAGCGCCGGAACAGGGGCGAGCACAGATACGCAGTATTTT. The complete variable domain, with remaining parts taken from reference TRBV5-1 and TRBJ2-3, reads KAGVTQTPRYLIKTRGQQVTLSCSPISGHRSVSWYQQTPGQGLQFLFEYFSETQRNKGNFPGRFSGRQFSNSRSEMNVSTLELGDSALYLCASSAGTGASTDTQYFGPGTRLTVL.